This is a list of T cell receptor beta chains from one sample in a study of cytomegalovirus exposure and HLA in healthy donors. Data came from immunoSEQ multiplex PCR; TCRdb stores just in-frame clones and leaves some out. The sample yields around 200,000 clones, approximately 85% seen once. The sequenced material came from PBMCs. These receptors originate from a woman younger than 30 in good health and CMV-seronegative. Both conserved end residues are part of each CDR3. The D gene is left open where the match is weak. Some rows have no size entry. The others give once, few or many, or a class for an expanded clone.

>TRBV27|TRBJ2-7|NA|NA
TGTGCCAGCAGTCCAAGAGCCTACGAGCAGTACTTC
CASSPRAYEQYF
>TRBV12-2|TRBJ1-6|NA|NA
TGTGCAAGCCACACAGGGGGCGCCCCGTCACCCCTCCACTTT
CASHTGGAPSPLHF
>TRBV21-1|TRBJ2-1|NA|NA
TGTGCCAGCAGCAACCGACTAGCTTTAGGGAACTACAATGAGCAGTTCTTC
CASSNRLALGNYNEQFF
>TRBV28|TRBJ2-7|NA|TRBD2
TGTGCCAGCAGTTCCCCGGCACGACTAGCCCTTTACGAGCAGTACTTC
CASSSPARLALYEQYF
>TRBV28|TRBJ2-2|NA|NA
TGTGCCAGCAGTTCATGGACAGTGGCCGGGGAGCTGTTTTTT
CASSSWTVAGELFF
>TRBV12-2|TRBJ2-2|NA|NA
TGTGCAAGTCGCTTAAGCTCCGACAGGGCGTTCGCCGGGGAGCTGTTTTTT
CASRLSSDRAFAGELFF
>TRBV18|TRBJ1-1|NA|NA
TGTGCCAGCTCACCACCGGAAGGAGTCGAAGCTTTCTTT
CASSPPEGVEAFF
>TRBV7-3|TRBJ2-2|NA|NA
TGTGCCAGCAGCTTAGGTTATGGGGCAGGGGCCGGGGAGCTGTTTTTT
CASSLGYGAGAGELFF
>TRBV19|TRBJ2-5|few|TRBD1
TGTGCCAGTAGTTTCTCCGGGACAGGGGGCGCAAAGTTTCGCGAGACCCAGTACTTC
CASSFSGTGGAKFRETQYF
>TRBV7-7|TRBJ2-2|NA|NA
TGTGCCAGCAGCTTAGCTACAGTTACCGGGGAGCTGTTTTTT
CASSLATVTGELFF
>TRBV25-1|TRBJ2-3|NA|NA
TGTGCCAGCAGTGAAACAGGCACAGATACGCAGTATTTT
CASSETGTDTQYF
>TRBV6-5|TRBJ2-3|NA|TRBD1
TGTGCCAGCAGTGCCGGGACAGGGGTGACAGATACGCAGTATTTT
CASSAGTGVTDTQYF
>TRBV9|TRBJ1-4|NA|NA
TGTGCCAGCAGCCCGGGACACGTTAATGAAAAACTGTTTTTT
CASSPGHVNEKLFF
>TRBV30|TRBJ1-5|NA|TRBD1
TGTGCCTGGAGTGCCCAGGGGGCTGCCAATCAGCCCCAGCATTTT
CAWSAQGAANQPQHF
>TRBV6-1|TRBJ1-1|few|NA
TGTGCCAGCAGTGAACGGGGAAACACTGAAGCTTTCTTT
CASSERGNTEAFF
>TRBV27|TRBJ1-1|NA|NA
TGTGCCAGCAGTTTCCGAGAGGCCACTGAAGCTTTCTTT
CASSFREATEAFF
>TRBV2|TRBJ1-4|NA|NA
TGTGCCAGCAGTGGGAGGACGACCGCCGGCGAAAAACTGTTTTTT
CASSGRTTAGEKLFF
>TRBV27|TRBJ1-1|NA|TRBD1
TGTGCCAGCAGTGCGAACAGGGGGGGGAGGACTGAAGCTTTCTTT
CASSANRGGRTEAFF
>TRBV7-8|TRBJ1-2|NA|NA
TGTGCCAGCACCCTGGGGCCAGTTTATGGCTACACCTTC
CASTLGPVYGYTF
>TRBV9|TRBJ1-2|NA|NA
TGTGCCAGCAGCCCGACTTCTGCCGTCAACTATGGCTACACCTTC
CASSPTSAVNYGYTF
>TRBV10-2|TRBJ2-5|NA|TRBD1
TGCGCCAGCATGCAGGGGGCGAAGTACCAAGAGACCCAGTACTTC
CASMQGAKYQETQYF
>TRBV28|TRBJ2-3|NA|NA
TGTGCCAGCAGTTTATACATCTCTAGCACAGATACGCAGTATTTT
CASSLYISSTDTQYF
>TRBV7-9|TRBJ1-2|NA|NA
TGTGCCAGCAGCTCCCGAGGGGGAGGGTTTAACTATGGCTACACCTTC
CASSSRGGGFNYGYTF
>TRBV19|TRBJ2-7|NA|TRBD2
TGTGCCAGTAGTGTACTAGCGGGGCCCTACGAGCAGTACTTC
CASSVLAGPYEQYF
>TRBV5-4|TRBJ2-1|NA|NA
TGTGCCAGCAGCCCTCCCGGAGGGGACAATGAGCAGTTCTTC
CASSPPGGDNEQFF
>TRBV6-4|TRBJ2-1|NA|NA
TGTGCCAGCAGTGAGCGTTCTGGCTATGGCGGTGAGCAGTTCTTC
CASSERSGYGGEQFF
>TRBV7-2|TRBJ1-5|NA|NA
TGTGCCAGCAGCTTGGAGTTCCGGCCCCAGCATTTT
CASSLEFRPQHF
>TRBV5-1|TRBJ1-2|once|NA
TGCGCCAGCAGCACAGCTACAGGGTGGAGCTATGGCTACACCTTC
CASSTATGWSYGYTF
>TRBV6-1|TRBJ1-5|NA|NA
TGTGCCAGCAGTGAAATGGGGGAGGGTCAGCCCCAGCATTTT
CASSEMGEGQPQHF
>TRBV11-2|TRBJ2-3|NA|TRBD2
TGTGCCAGCAGCCGACGTTACCAAGCGGGGGGAACAGATACGCAGTATTTT
CASSRRYQAGGTDTQYF
>TRBV7-8|TRBJ1-5|NA|TRBD1
TGTGCCAGCAGCGGGACAGGGGGCAATCAGCCCCAGCATTTT
CASSGTGGNQPQHF
>TRBV7-2|TRBJ1-1|NA|TRBD1
TGTGCCAGCAGCCCCTGGGACAGAAACACTGAAGCTTTCTTT
CASSPWDRNTEAFF
>TRBV13|TRBJ2-3|NA|TRBD2
TGTGCCAGCCGACTAGCGGGGAAATCAGATACGCAGTATTTT
CASRLAGKSDTQYF
>TRBV27|TRBJ1-5|NA|NA
TGTGCCAGCGCGGCATACTATAGCAATCAGCCCCAGCATTTT
CASAAYYSNQPQHF
>TRBV9|TRBJ2-3|NA|TRBD1
TGTGCCAGCAGCGCCGGGACAGCCAGCACAGATACGCAGTATTTT
CASSAGTASTDTQYF
>TRBV6-5|TRBJ1-2|NA|NA
TGTGCCAGCAGCGGGGATTTCAACTATGGCTACACCTTC
CASSGDFNYGYTF
>TRBV28|TRBJ2-7|NA|TRBD1
TGTGCCAGCAGGACAGGGGTCCCCTACGAGCAGTACTTC
CASRTGVPYEQYF